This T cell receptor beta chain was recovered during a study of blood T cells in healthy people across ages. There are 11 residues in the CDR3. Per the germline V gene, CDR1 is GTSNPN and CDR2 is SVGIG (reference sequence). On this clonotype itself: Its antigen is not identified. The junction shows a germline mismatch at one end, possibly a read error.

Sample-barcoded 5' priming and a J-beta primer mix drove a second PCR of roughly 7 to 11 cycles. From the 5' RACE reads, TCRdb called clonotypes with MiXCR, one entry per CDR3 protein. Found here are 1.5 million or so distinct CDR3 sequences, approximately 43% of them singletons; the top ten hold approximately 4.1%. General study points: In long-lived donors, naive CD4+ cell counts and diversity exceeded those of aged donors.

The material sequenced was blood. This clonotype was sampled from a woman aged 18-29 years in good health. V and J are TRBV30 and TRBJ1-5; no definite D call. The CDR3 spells CARSVGQPQHF. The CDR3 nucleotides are TGTGCCAGGAGTGTGGGCCAGCCCCAGCATTTT.